These 32 T cell receptor beta chains were sequenced from one sample in a study of blood T cell repertoires in COVID-19. The assay was immunoSEQ multiplex PCR, and TCRdb's table has in-frame clones only and misses some. The sample contains under 400,000 clones, nearly 90% of which appear only once. The sample was peripheral blood. These receptors were taken from a man between 18 and 35 years old with active or convalescent COVID-19.

The chain has TRBV7-9 and TRBJ2-7; D unresolved. V dropped 1 base and J dropped 2 bases, with 9 bases sitting between them. Germline values: CDR1 SEHNR, CDR2 FQNEAQ (reference sequence). The CDR3 length is 14 residues. The CDR3 is CASSLVASPYEQYF. The CDR3 DNA reads TGTGCCAGCAGCTTAGTAGCCAGCCCCTACGAGCAGTACTTC.

The gene calls are TRBV7-9 and TRBJ2-1, with 7 positions matching TRBD1. Trimming at V came to 1 base and at J to 3 bases, leaving 6 bases not matched to a gene. CDR1 SEHNR and CDR2 FQNEAQ come from the germline V gene (reference sequence). The CDR3 extends over 16 amino acids. CDR3 in DNA: TGTGCCAGCAGCTTAGGAGGGGGCCTTCGCTACAATGAGCAGTTCTTC. Amino acid sequence: CASSLGGGLRYNEQFF.

The DNA of the CDR3 is TGTGCCAGCAGCCCGGTAACGGGACTAGCTGTTTATACGCAGTATTTT. This translates into CASSPVTGLAVYTQYF. V gene TRBV11-2 combines with J gene TRBJ2-3; 9 bases are a match to TRBD2. The V and J ends lost 5 bases and 7 bases, in that order; junction bases with no gene match: 13. The CDR3 covers 16 residues. Per germline, CDR1 SGHAT and CDR2 FQNNGV.

This clone was counted a few times. J is TRBJ2-4 and V is TRBV27; perhaps TRBD2 as D (5 bases). CDR1 is MNHEY, CDR2 SMNVEV, per germline (reference sequence). The CDR3 loop spans 14 amino acids. The V end lost 2 bases, the J end lost 0 bases, and 5 bases lay between the germline ends. CDR3 in DNA: TGTGCCAGCAGTTTAGCGGGAGCCAAAAACATTCAGTACTTC. It translates to CASSLAGAKNIQYF.

This clone was observed once. The rearrangement joins TRBV27 to TRBJ1-4; TRBD1 agrees at 7 bases. The CDR3 covers 13 residues. The trim removed 4 bases at V and 7 bases at J, leaving 3 bases unmatched. Germline V gene data show CDR1 as MNHEY and CDR2 as SMNVEV (reference sequence). The CDR3 DNA reads as TGTGCCAGCAGTTATGGGACAGTTGAAAAACTGTTTTTT. This gives the protein CASSYGTVEKLFF. Supplemented by reference TRBV27 and TRBJ1-4, the full variable domain reads EAQVTQNPRYLITVTGKKLTVTCSQNMNHEYMSWYRQDPGLGLRQIYYSMNVEVTDKGDVPEGYKVSRKEKRNFPLILESPSPNQTSLYFCASSYGTVEKLFFGSGTQLSVL.

The chain links TRBV6-2 or TRBV6-3 to TRBJ1-5; D not resolved. CDR1 MNHEY and CDR2 SVGEGT come from the germline V gene. The CDR3 runs 11 residues. V was pared by 5 bases and J by 9 bases, with 8 bases between. For the CDR3, the DNA is TGTGCCAGCAGTACTGGGAGGCCCCAGCATTTT. Protein sequence: CASSTGRPQHF.

The chain has TRBV7-9 and TRBJ2-5; 8 bases map to TRBD1. The germline V gene has CDR1 SEHNR and CDR2 FQNEAQ (reference sequence). The CDR3 sequence is 14 residues long. The V gene end was trimmed by 5 bases and the J gene end by 5 bases; junction bases not matched to a gene: 7. Written as DNA, the CDR3 is TGTGCCAGCAGCGATGACAGGGGTGGGGAGACCCAGTACTTC. Encoded protein: CASSDDRGGETQYF.

The chain is built from TRBV7-2 and TRBJ2-3, with 14 positions matching TRBD2. Trimming removed 0 bases from V and 5 bases from J; junction bases left unmatched: 1. This CDR3 comprises 16 residues. Per germline, CDR1 SGHTA and CDR2 FQGNSA. The CDR3 nucleotides read TGTGCCAGCAGCTTAGCGACTAGCGGGAGGGTAGATACGCAGTATTTT. It translates to CASSLATSGRVDTQYF.

The chain combines TRBV24-1 with TRBJ1-6; tentative D call: TRBD1 (6 bases). Trimming pared 3 bases from V and 7 bases from J, leaving 12 bases between. There are 15 residues in the CDR3. CDR1 KGHDR and CDR2 SFDVKD come from the germline V gene. As DNA, the CDR3 is TGTGCCACCAGTGATGGTCAGGGGTGGAATTCACCCCTCCACTTT. Residues: CATSDGQGWNSPLHF.

The chain recombines TRBV25-1 with TRBJ2-5, with a possible D match to TRBD1 (8 bases). With 2 bases removed from V and 3 bases from J, the gap between germline ends came to 16 bases. The germline gives CDR1 MGHDK, CDR2 SYGVNS. The CDR3 extends over 16 amino acids. The CDR3, as DNA: TGTGCCAGCAGTGAAGGAACAGGGGGAGGGGAAGAGACCCAGTACTTC. Translating gives CASSEGTGGGEETQYF.

The chain employs TRBV2 and TRBJ2-1, with 9 bases matching TRBD2. The germline V gene encodes CDR1 SNHLY and CDR2 FYNNEI. The length of the CDR3 is 15 residues. V lost 2 bases and J lost 5; bases outside the gene matches: 4. The CDR3 loop reads CASSETASGNNEQFF. CDR3 coding DNA: TGTGCCAGCAGTGAAACGGCTAGCGGGAACAATGAGCAGTTCTTC.

V is TRBV28 and J is TRBJ1-1; maybe TRBD1 (5 bases). V was cut by 4 bases and J by 1 base, with 13 bases left in between. CDR3 length: 15 amino acids. The germline CDR1 and CDR2 sequences are MDHEN and SYDVKM. The chain's CDR3 is CASSSTRTWNTEAFF. The CDR3 nucleotides are TGTGCCAGCAGTTCGACGCGGACATGGAACACTGAAGCTTTCTTT.

This chain joins TRBV19 and TRBJ2-5, with D possibly TRBD1 on 5 matching bases. The CDR3 covers 14 residues. Germline CDR1 LNHDA, CDR2 SQIVND (reference sequence). Trimming cost V 3 bases and J 1 base, with 9 bases left between them. The chain's CDR3 is CASSIRTTQETQYF. In nucleotides, the CDR3 is TGTGCCAGTAGTATTAGGACAACCCAAGAGACCCAGTACTTC.

The V and J genes are TRBV6-2 or TRBV6-3 and TRBJ2-5; the D gene is possibly TRBD1 (6 bases). CDR3 length: 14 amino acids. Germline assignment: CDR1 MNHEY and CDR2 SVGEGT. The V gene lost 2 bases and the J gene lost 5 bases, with 12 bases spanning the gap. CDR3 nucleotide sequence: TGTGCCAGCAGTTACCCAACAGGGATGGAGACCCAGTACTTC. It yields the protein CASSYPTGMETQYF.

This clone was seen just once. The chain has TRBV7-8 and TRBJ2-1; 12 bases fit TRBD2. The V gene end was trimmed by 7 bases and the J gene end by 1 base; junction bases not matched to a gene: 14. The germline gives CDR1 SGHVS, CDR2 FQNEAQ. The CDR3 consists of 19 residues. CDR3 in amino acids: CASTELAGGSIWSYNEQFF. CDR3 sequence (DNA): TGTGCCAGCACCGAACTAGCGGGAGGTTCAATTTGGTCCTACAATGAGCAGTTCTTC.

The V and J genes are TRBV27 and TRBJ1-1; 8 bases line up with TRBD1. Germline CDR1 is MNHEY and CDR2 is SMNVEV (reference sequence). The V segment lost 4 bases and the J segment 5 bases; nucleotides outside the gene matches: 9. This CDR3 contains 15 residues. The CDR3 spells CASSYAGTGQTEAFF. CDR3 bases: TGTGCCAGCAGTTACGCCGGGACAGGTCAGACTGAAGCTTTCTTT.

As DNA, the CDR3 is TGTGCCAGCAGTTACGAGGGTGGGACTGGAAACACCATATATTTT. Protein product: CASSYEGGTGNTIYF. The V and J genes are TRBV6-5 and TRBJ1-3; D gene ambiguous. CDR3 length: 15 amino acids. Germline CDR1 is MNHEY and CDR2 is SVGAGI. The germline V and J ends were trimmed by 2 bases and 2 bases, with 10 bases remaining between them.

This chain joins TRBV7-3 and TRBJ2-7, with TRBD2 identical over 14 bases. Germline V gene sequence: CDR1 SGHTA, CDR2 FQGTGA. The CDR3 spans 16 residues. V gave up 5 bases and J gave up 7 bases; unmatched junction bases: 10. The CDR3 here is CASSPGTSGRPGEQYF. CDR3 sequence (DNA): TGTGCCAGCAGCCCCGGGACTAGCGGGAGACCAGGGGAGCAGTACTTC.

This clone was found once. This chain uses TRBV7-8 with TRBJ1-5, with 7 bases lining up with TRBD1. This CDR3 is built from 15 residues. Germline CDR1 is SGHVS and CDR2 is FQNEAQ. V dropped 1 base and J dropped 0; count of bases not matched to a gene: 0. For the CDR3, the DNA is TGTGCCAGCAGCTTAGGGGACAGTAGCAATCAGCCCCAGCATTTT. Protein sequence: CASSLGDSSNQPQHF. Complete variable domain (other parts from reference TRBV7-8 and TRBJ1-5): GAGVSQSPRYKVAKRGQDVALRCDPISGHVSLFWYQQALGQGPEFLTYFQNEAQLDKSGLPSDRFFAERPEGSVSTLKIQRTQQEDSAVYLCASSLGDSSNQPQHFGDGTRLSIL.

The V gene is TRBV18, the J gene TRBJ2-5; 10 bases line up with TRBD1. The V gene end was trimmed by 4 bases and the J gene end by 2 bases; junction bases not matched to a gene: 4. The CDR3 length is 15 residues. Germline V gene data show CDR1 as KGHSH and CDR2 as LQKENI. The CDR3 bases are TGTGCCAGCTCACAGGGACAGGGGACACAAGAGACCCAGTACTTC. It encodes CASSQGQGTQETQYF.

CDR3 nucleotide sequence: TGCGCCAGCAGCCCACGACTGGGTCATCAAGAGACCCAGTACTTC. This sequence encodes CASSPRLGHQETQYF. V usage is TRBV5-1 and J usage is TRBJ2-5; D is uncertain. Germline assignment: CDR1 SGHRS and CDR2 YFSETQ. Trimming removed 4 bases at V and 2 bases at J, with 15 bases between. The CDR3 has 15 amino acids.

There are a few counts of this clone. The chain has TRBV19 and TRBJ1-1; a weak D match, TRBD1 (5 bases). Per germline, CDR1 LNHDA and CDR2 SQIVND (reference sequence). Trimming cost V 8 bases and J 3 bases, with 10 bases left between them. CDR3 size: 12 residues. The CDR3 bases are TGTGCCAGTTCAGACAGTTACACTGAAGCTTTCTTT. It codes for CASSDSYTEAFF.

The rearrangement uses TRBV7-2 and TRBJ2-2; perhaps TRBD1 as D (5 bases). The CDR3 is made up of 16 amino acids. V was trimmed by 1 base and J by 6 bases, leaving 15 bases between them. CDR1 is SGHTA, CDR2 FQGNSA, per germline. Here the CDR3 reads CASSLVARVEPGELFF. In DNA, the CDR3 is TGTGCCAGCAGCTTAGTAGCCAGGGTCGAGCCCGGGGAGCTGTTTTTT.

The chain combines TRBV28 with TRBJ1-2, with a weak D call TRBD1 (5 bases). Germline-derived CDR1 and CDR2 are MDHEN and SYDVKM. Trimming stripped 2 bases from V and 9 bases from J, with 16 bases between. CDR3 length: 14 residues. The CDR3 DNA is TGTGCCAGCAGTTTAATCAGTCCGGACATTCGCTACACCTTC. Amino acids: CASSLISPDIRYTF.

In its sample, this clone was seen a few times. V and J are TRBV29-1 and TRBJ2-2; D is ambiguous. Germline CDR1 SQVTM, CDR2 ANQGSEA. The CDR3 is 13 amino acids. V was cut by 6 bases and J by 1 base, with 9 bases left in between. CDR3: CSVHSGNTGELFF. The CDR3, as DNA: TGCAGCGTCCACTCAGGGAACACCGGGGAGCTGTTTTTT.

The CDR3 nucleotides read TGTGCCAGCAGTTGGTCGGGGGGGAACACTGAAGCTTTCTTT. It is translated as CASSWSGGNTEAFF. The chain carries TRBV27 and TRBJ1-1; D perhaps matches TRBD1 (5 bases). Per the germline V gene, CDR1 is MNHEY and CDR2 is SMNVEV (reference sequence). This CDR3 has 14 residues. V lost 4 bases, J lost 1 base, and 10 bases lay in between.

The rearrangement links TRBV7-8 to TRBJ1-4; 9 bases are shared with TRBD1. CDR1 SGHVS and CDR2 FQNEAQ come from the germline V gene. This CDR3 region has 15 residues. J gave up 3 bases and V 5 bases, and 4 bases lay outside the gene matches. CDR3 sequence reads: CASSQGTGSNEKLFF. In nucleotides, the CDR3 is TGTGCCAGCAGCCAAGGGACAGGGTCTAATGAAAAACTGTTTTTT. The variable domain in full, with the rest retrieved from reference TRBV7-8 and TRBJ1-4, is GAGVSQSPRYKVAKRGQDVALRCDPISGHVSLFWYQQALGQGPEFLTYFQNEAQLDKSGLPSDRFFAERPEGSVSTLKIQRTQQEDSAVYLCASSQGTGSNEKLFFGSGTQLSVL.

The CDR3 region has the DNA TGTGCCAGCAGCGACCCAGGGGTGGTTATCCAAGAGACCCAGTACTTC. Translating gives CASSDPGVVIQETQYF. The genes are TRBV28 and TRBJ2-5; D might be TRBD1 (6 bases). Germline V gene data show CDR1 as MDHEN and CDR2 as SYDVKM. V was pared by 6 bases and J by 1 base, with 18 bases between. This CDR3 comprises 16 residues.

This chain joins TRBV28 and TRBJ1-4, with D maybe TRBD1 (6 bases). The germline V and J ends were trimmed by 6 bases and 8 bases, with 19 bases remaining between them. The CDR3 is 15 residues long. Per germline, CDR1 MDHEN and CDR2 SYDVKM. The DNA for the CDR3 is TGTGCCAGCAGCCGGCTGGGGGGGGCAAGCGAAAAACTGTTTTTT. The encoded protein is CASSRLGGASEKLFF.

The CDR3 loop reads CASSQDRGGRNEQFF. The CDR3 bases are TGTGCCAGCAGCCAAGACCGGGGGGGGCGAAATGAGCAGTTCTTC. The genes are TRBV3-1 (or the pseudogene TRBV3-2) and TRBJ2-1; TRBD2 agrees at 8 bases. This CDR3 has 15 amino acids. Germline V gives CDR1 LGHDT, CDR2 YNNKEL (reference sequence). V trimming: 0 bases; J trimming: 7 bases; junction bases outside the gene matches: 5.

This clone came up a few times. Other DNA sequences in the same sample also yield this CDR3. The rearrangement uses TRBV3-1 (or the pseudogene TRBV3-2) and TRBJ2-3; 9 nucleotides line up with TRBD2. V shed 4 bases, J shed 0 bases, and the junction held 2 bases outside the gene matches. Germline loops: CDR1 LGHDT, CDR2 YNNKEL (reference sequence). The CDR3 covers 15 residues. CDR3 DNA: TGTGCCAGCAGCCCAACTAGCGGGAGCACAGATACGCAGTATTTT. This sequence encodes CASSPTSGSTDTQYF.

The V and J genes are TRBV18 and TRBJ2-1, with 9 bases lining up with TRBD2. J gave up 6 bases and V 5 bases, and 11 bases lay outside the gene matches. In germline, CDR1 is KGHSH, CDR2 LQKENI. This CDR3 comprises 16 residues. CDR3 DNA: TGTGCCAGCTCATCTGGATCGGGACTAGCAGGCAATGAGCAGTTCTTC. As protein: CASSSGSGLAGNEQFF. The full variable domain, rest sourced from reference TRBV18 and TRBJ2-1, is NAGVMQNPRHLVRRRGQEARLRCSPMKGHSHVYWYRQLPEEGLKFMVYLQKENIIDESGMPKERFSAEFPKEGPSILRIQQVVRGDSAAYFCASSSGSGLAGNEQFFGPGTRLTVL.